This entry describes one T cell receptor beta chain. Its ends do not fully match the called genes, so a read error is possible. This specimen comes from a study of blood T cell repertoires in COVID-19. The overall study: The United States, Italy and Spain were the sources of the acute and convalescent COVID-19 samples. PBMCs, B-cell-depleted T cells, or T cells provided the cDNA or gDNA that made up the material.

CDR1 is SSHAT, CDR2 FNYEAQ, per germline (reference sequence). This CDR3 has 14 amino acids. In the source study's methods: Reference gene primer amplification yielded estimated nucleated cell counts. The repertoire was sequenced with immunoSEQ multiplex PCR; TCRdb's copy has only in-frame clones and lacks some. V and J calls plus clone size are reproduced from that table; the DNA served to infer D and trimming. The sample lists about 140,000 clones, about 76% occurring once. This clonotype was sampled from a man of 80 years or more with acute or convalescent COVID-19. Source material: peripheral blood. The gene calls are TRBV7-7 and TRBJ2-5, with 7 bases aligning to TRBD1. The CDR3 is CASSRQGGQETQYF. The DNA for the CDR3 is TGTGCTAGCAGCCGACAGGGTGGGCAAGAGACCCAGTACTTC.